This T cell receptor (beta chain) comes out of a study of blood T cell repertoires in COVID-19. Per the original methods: Reference gene primers were amplified, and this amplification served to estimate nucleated cell counts. Here immunoSEQ multiplex PCR was the method, and the copy in TCRdb shows in-frame clones only, minus some. V and J calls and clone size come straight from that table; D and trimming were deduced from the DNA. The sample comprises around 160,000 clones, around nine tenths of which are singletons, and over 9% rests with the top ten. V dropped 0 bases and J dropped 1; count of bases not matched to a gene: 4. The CDR3 runs 16 residues. The germline CDR1 and CDR2 sequences are MNHNS and SASEGT.

The sample comprised peripheral blood. The chain combines TRBV6-1 with TRBJ2-3, with TRBD2 matching over 7 bases. This TCR derives from a woman between 65 and 79 years old with COVID-19, enrolled during active disease. CDR3 residues: CASSEARLAGTDTQYF. CDR3 nucleotide sequence: TGTGCCAGCAGTGAAGCACGACTAGCCGGCACAGATACGCAGTATTTT.